The next 3 T cell receptor beta chains were all read from a single sample in a study of monozygotic twins with inflammatory bowel disease. TCRdb reprocessed the 5' RACE reads and stores each CDR3 protein as one record, lacking DNA. The table lists more than 300,000 distinct CDR3 sequences. The sample taken for sequencing was blood. The receptors originated from a human donor with ulcerative colitis or Crohn's disease, or a healthy co-twin of an affected twin (not recorded which).

The chain links TRBV7-3 to TRBJ2-6; TCRdb indicates TRBD1, and absent DNA this call remains unverified. Germline V gene sequence: CDR1 SGHTA, CDR2 FQGTGA. The CDR3 sequence is 14 residues long. CDR3: CASSDRAGANVLTF.

The V and J genes are TRBV18 and TRBJ2-7; the D call from TCRdb, TRBD2, cannot be confirmed without DNA. The CDR3 runs to 15 residues. The V gene's germline CDR1 is KGHSH and CDR2 LQKENI. CDR3 amino acids: CASSPSLGRWDEQYF.

The V call is TRBV6-1, the J call TRBJ2-7; there is no DNA to check the TCRdb D call of TRBD1. Germline loops: CDR1 MNHNS, CDR2 SASEGT. The CDR3 sequence is 14 residues long. The CDR3 region is CASKKGLSSYEQYF.